These 32 T cell receptor beta chains share one sample of origin, sequenced in a study of PD-L1 blockade in urothelial cancer. Time point given: peripheral blood 6 weeks after treatment start. Measured with immunoSEQ multiplex PCR; TCRdb has only the in-frame clones, and not every one. The sample carries roughly 120,000 clones, approximately 90% recorded once. The sequencing here drew on PBMCs, taken around atezolizumab (anti-PD-L1) treatment. The receptor set was obtained from a man aged 55 to 70 with urothelial cancer.

The V gene is TRBV28, the J gene TRBJ2-1; 9 bases match TRBD2. V lost 6 bases, J lost 7 bases, and 10 bases stayed unmatched. There are 15 residues in the CDR3. Per germline, CDR1 MDHEN and CDR2 SYDVKM. CDR3 DNA: TGTGCCAGCAGCCCCGGGGGGGCGGGGGGGAATGAGCAGTTCTTC. It specifies CASSPGGAGGNEQFF.

This clone has only one observation. V usage is TRBV11-2 and J usage is TRBJ2-5; TRBD2 aligns across 11 bases. Germline V lookup: CDR1 SGHAT, CDR2 FQNNGV. The CDR3 length is 15 residues. V shed 4 bases and J 5 bases; nucleotides not matched to a gene: 6. DNA for the CDR3: TGTGCCAGCAGCTCCGTGACTAGCGGGGTGGAGACCCAGTACTTC. It yields the protein CASSSVTSGVETQYF.

The rearrangement joins TRBV5-1 to TRBJ1-4, with 10 bases that match TRBD1. Losses at the gene ends were 3 bases for V and 7 bases for J; bases not matched to a gene: 6. In germline, CDR1 is SGHRS, CDR2 YFSETQ. The CDR3 totals 15 residues. The CDR3 loop reads CASSSRTGGGEKLFF. The DNA for the CDR3 is TGCGCCAGCAGCTCCCGGACAGGGGGAGGTGAAAAACTGTTTTTT.

This sequence joins TRBV5-1 and TRBJ1-1, with D maybe TRBD1 (5 bases). Germline CDR1 is SGHRS and CDR2 is YFSETQ. Trimming left V 0 bases short and J 4 bases short, with 10 bases between. The CDR3 spans 14 residues. CDR3 residues: CASSLAGYGTEAFF. CDR3 DNA: TGCGCCAGCAGCTTGGCAGGGTACGGCACTGAAGCTTTCTTT.

The J gene is TRBJ1-3, the V gene TRBV12-5, with TRBD1 identical over 7 bases. CDR3 length: 13 residues. V trimming: 6 bases; J trimming: 8 bases; junction bases outside the gene matches: 7. Germline V gene data show CDR1 as LGHNT and CDR2 as FRNRAP. DNA of the CDR3: TGTGCTAGTGGAGGCGGGACAGCCTACACCATATATTTT. Protein product: CASGGGTAYTIYF.

V and J are TRBV19 and TRBJ2-1; 7 bases align to TRBD1. CDR1 is LNHDA, CDR2 SQIVND, per germline (reference sequence). This CDR3 spans 16 amino acids. Trimming cost V 2 bases and J 3 bases; bases outside gene matches: 7. The CDR3 DNA reads as TGTGCCAGTAGTATACAGGGGGAGCTACGCTACAATGAGCAGTTCTTC. This gives the protein CASSIQGELRYNEQFF.

The chain employs TRBV6-5 and TRBJ1-5; 9 bases match TRBD1. CDR1 MNHEY and CDR2 SVGAGI come from the germline V gene. Trimming took 5 bases from V and 4 from J; bases not matched to a gene: 6. CDR3 length: 15 amino acids. Here the CDR3 reads CASSRGQGKNQPQHF. The CDR3 DNA sequence: TGTGCCAGCAGTCGGGGACAGGGAAAGAATCAGCCCCAGCATTTT.

The chain combines TRBV28 with TRBJ1-5; perhaps TRBD1 as D (6 bases). Trimming removed 6 bases from V and 2 bases from J, with 17 bases in between. This CDR3 is built from 16 residues. Germline assignment: CDR1 MDHEN and CDR2 SYDVKM. This CDR3 reads CASRPDSLGGNQPQHF. In DNA, the CDR3 is TGTGCCAGCAGACCGGACAGTCTCGGTGGCAATCAGCCCCAGCATTTT.

The V and J genes are TRBV5-1 and TRBJ2-7; D possibly corresponds to TRBD2 (5 bases). Germline CDR1 reads SGHRS; CDR2 reads YFSETQ. The V and J ends lost 0 bases and 5 bases respectively, with 12 bases between them. CDR3 length: 14 amino acids. The CDR3 here is CASSLERRRDEQYF. The DNA for the CDR3 is TGCGCCAGCAGCTTGGAGAGGCGGCGGGACGAGCAGTACTTC.

The chain links TRBV18 to TRBJ1-2; 7 nucleotides line up with TRBD1. V lost 4 bases, J lost 4 bases, and 12 bases stayed unmatched. Germline assignment: CDR1 KGHSH and CDR2 LQKENI. This CDR3 has 16 residues. In nucleotides, the CDR3 is TGTGCCAGCTCACTAGCCGCCCAGACAGGGACCTATGGCTACACCTTC. It codes for CASSLAAQTGTYGYTF. The entire variable domain, with the rest obtained from reference TRBV18 and TRBJ1-2, is as follows: NAGVMQNPRHLVRRRGQEARLRCSPMKGHSHVYWYRQLPEEGLKFMVYLQKENIIDESGMPKERFSAEFPKEGPSILRIQQVVRGDSAAYFCASSLAAQTGTYGYTFGSGTRLTVV.

The chain combines TRBV27 with TRBJ2-3; 9 bases are a match to TRBD2. After removal of 6 bases from V and 6 bases from J, the junction contained 13 bases not matched to a gene. CDR3 length: 16 residues. The germline V gene encodes CDR1 MNHEY and CDR2 SMNVEV (reference sequence). CDR3 loop: CASRRAGTSFFDTQYF. DNA of the CDR3: TGTGCCAGCAGGAGAGCCGGGACTAGCTTTTTCGATACGCAGTATTTT.

This clone was observed once. V is TRBV7-9 and J is TRBJ2-3; possible D gene TRBD1, 6 bases. From germline, CDR1 is SEHNR and CDR2 FQNEAQ (reference sequence). The CDR3 is 13 residues long. V was cut by 4 bases and J by 5 bases, with 10 bases left in between. As DNA, the CDR3 is TGTGCCAGCAGCTCTCCAGGGGTAGATACGCAGTATTTT. Translation gives CASSSPGVDTQYF.

This sequence joins TRBV6-1 and TRBJ1-5, with 9 bases matching TRBD1. Germline CDR1 reads MNHNS; CDR2 reads SASEGT. V shed 7 bases, J shed 9 bases, and the junction held 13 bases outside the gene matches. This CDR3 has 15 residues. CDR3 residues: CASNLRTGDLRPQHF. DNA of the CDR3: TGTGCCAGCAACTTAAGGACAGGGGACCTTAGGCCCCAGCATTTT.

This sequence joins TRBV19 and TRBJ2-5, with D possibly TRBD1 on 6 matching bases. Germline CDR1 LNHDA, CDR2 SQIVND (reference sequence). V lost 3 bases and J 5 bases, leaving 19 bases between the germline ends. The CDR3 extends over 16 amino acids. The CDR3 loop is CASSILGQGQRETQYF. For the CDR3, the DNA is TGTGCCAGTAGTATCCTCGGGCAGGGACAACGGGAGACCCAGTACTTC.

The chain combines TRBV7-3 with TRBJ2-3, with 7 positions matching TRBD1. The CDR3 runs 13 residues. The ends lost 3 bases at V and 6 bases at J; junction bases unmatched: 3. CDR1 is SGHTA, CDR2 FQGTGA, per germline. The DNA of the CDR3 is TGTGCCAGCAGCTTCGACAGGGCCGATACGCAGTATTTT. Protein product: CASSFDRADTQYF. The entire variable domain, with the rest obtained from reference TRBV7-3 and TRBJ2-3, is as follows: GAGVSQTPSNKVTEKGKYVELRCDPISGHTALYWYRQSLGQGPEFLIYFQGTGAADDSGLPNDRFFAVRPEGSVSTLKIQRTERGDSAVYLCASSFDRADTQYFGPGTRLTVL.

The chain has TRBV9 and TRBJ1-3; D is uncertain. This CDR3 has 15 residues. CDR1 and CDR2 from the germline V gene are SGDLS and YYNGEE. Deletions cut 3 bases from V and 0 bases from J, with 10 bases between. The CDR3 protein is CASSGEGSSGNTIYF. The CDR3 DNA reads TGTGCCAGCAGCGGGGAGGGAAGCTCTGGAAACACCATATATTTT.

V usage is TRBV5-4 and J usage is TRBJ2-1; TRBD2 aligns across 8 bases. The CDR3 sequence is 19 residues long. CDR1 is SGHNT, CDR2 YYREEE, per germline (reference sequence). V dropped 3 bases and J dropped 4; count of bases not matched to a gene: 18. In DNA form, the CDR3 reads TGTGCCAGCAGCTGGACCCTCACCCAGGCGGGAGGATTATACAATGAGCAGTTCTTC. Translated: CASSWTLTQAGGLYNEQFF.

The V gene is TRBV4-3, the J gene TRBJ2-7; 9 positions agree with TRBD1. J lost 5 bases, V lost 1 base, and 6 bases had no gene match. Looked up from germline, CDR1 is LGHNA and CDR2 is YSLEER. This CDR3 is 15 amino acids long. The CDR3 loop reads CASSQVTGGLHEQYF. The CDR3 DNA reads TGCGCCAGCAGCCAAGTAACAGGGGGCTTGCACGAGCAGTACTTC.

The CDR3 DNA reads TGTGCCAGCAGTGAACAGGGGCCGACGAACACCGGGGAGCTGTTTTTT. This gives the protein CASSEQGPTNTGELFF. This chain joins TRBV6-1 and TRBJ2-2; possibly TRBD1 for D (6 bases). V shed 2 bases and J shed 0 bases, with 10 bases lying between them. Germline values: CDR1 MNHNS, CDR2 SASEGT. CDR3 length: 16 residues.

The chain carries TRBV9 and TRBJ2-7, with D possibly matching TRBD2 (6 bases). CDR1 SGDLS and CDR2 YYNGEE come from the germline V gene. With 0 bases removed from V and 7 bases from J, the gap between germline ends came to 17 bases. This CDR3 contains 15 residues. The CDR3 nucleotides read TGTGCCAGCAGCGTAGGAGATAGCGGTCCGTTTGAGCAGTACTTC. This translates into CASSVGDSGPFEQYF.

The V call is TRBV10-1, the J call TRBJ2-7, with D possibly being TRBD2 (6 bases). The CDR3 contains 14 residues. In germline, CDR1 is WNHNN, CDR2 SYGVQD (reference sequence). Trimming shortened V by 6 bases and J by 3 bases, and 15 bases separated the two germline ends. Here the CDR3 reads CASSLASAHYEQYF. The CDR3 DNA sequence: TGCGCCAGCAGCCTGGCTAGCGCACACTACGAGCAGTACTTC.

This chain links TRBV18 with TRBJ2-7, with TRBD1 as a possible D gene (5 bases). V was trimmed by 0 bases and J by 7 bases, leaving 13 bases between them. Germline loops: CDR1 KGHSH, CDR2 LQKENI. This CDR3 contains 14 residues. CDR3 sequence (DNA): TGTGCCAGCTCACCACCGTTCCAGGGCGGAGAGCAGTACTTC. Translation: CASSPPFQGGEQYF.

This clone has just one count. CDR3 region: CASSPPGRYEQYF. CDR3 nucleotide sequence: TGTGCCAGCTCACCACCGGGGAGATACGAGCAGTACTTC. The gene calls are TRBV18 and TRBJ2-7; tentatively, D is TRBD2 (5 bases). Deletions cut 0 bases from V and 4 bases from J, with 7 bases between. The germline gives CDR1 KGHSH, CDR2 LQKENI. This CDR3 has 13 amino acids.

To note about this clone: At the DNA level, this CDR3 is encoded by other sequences in the same sample as well. This sequence joins TRBV5-1 and TRBJ1-1; D unresolved. In germline, CDR1 is SGHRS, CDR2 YFSETQ. This CDR3 is built from 13 residues. Trimming shortened V by 1 base and J by 0 bases, and 4 bases separated the two germline ends. This CDR3 is CASSLTLNTEAFF. Here the CDR3 DNA reads TGCGCCAGCAGCTTGACTTTGAACACTGAAGCTTTCTTT.

Only one count was recorded for this clone. The genes are TRBV5-1 and TRBJ2-5; D ambiguous. The CDR3 sequence is 13 residues long. Between the trimmed V and J ends, which lost 8 bases and 5 bases, there was a span of 16 bases. Germline V gene data show CDR1 as SGHRS and CDR2 as YFSETQ. CDR3 region: CASFALMRETQYF. The CDR3 DNA follows: TGCGCCAGTTTTGCACTGATGAGGGAGACCCAGTACTTC.

The V call is TRBV28, the J call TRBJ2-7; TRBD2 might be the D (6 bases). With 2 bases removed from V and 5 bases from J, the gap between germline ends came to 13 bases. CDR3 length: 14 residues. The germline V gene has CDR1 MDHEN and CDR2 SYDVKM. The CDR3 coding sequence is TGTGCCAGCAGTTTAATGGTGGCGGGGCACGAGCAGTACTTC. Protein product: CASSLMVAGHEQYF.

J is TRBJ2-5 and V is TRBV30; TRBD2 matches 7 bases. V gave up 4 bases and J gave up 2 bases; unmatched junction bases: 1. The CDR3 has 12 residues. Germline V gives CDR1 GTSNPN, CDR2 SVGIG (reference sequence). As DNA, the CDR3 is TGTGCCTGGAATAGCGGGCAAGAGACCCAGTACTTC. It is translated as CAWNSGQETQYF.

This chain links TRBV19 with TRBJ2-1; 12 bases fit TRBD2. CDR1 LNHDA and CDR2 SQIVND come from the germline V gene (reference sequence). This CDR3 is 17 amino acids long. V shed 0 bases and J 7 bases; nucleotides not matched to a gene: 7. The DNA for the CDR3 is TGTGCCAGTAGTATAGAACTAGCGGGGGGCGGTGGAAATGAGCAGTTCTTC. Translated: CASSIELAGGGGNEQFF.

This chain uses TRBV4-1 with TRBJ1-2; 11 bases are a match to TRBD1. Germline assignment: CDR1 MGHRA and CDR2 YSYEKL. The V gene end was trimmed by 4 bases and the J gene end by 4 bases; junction bases not matched to a gene: 8. The CDR3 sequence is 16 residues long. DNA for the CDR3: TGCGCCAGCAGCCCCGGACAGGGGGCACTTGGCTATGGCTACACCTTC. It yields the protein CASSPGQGALGYGYTF.

V is TRBV6-5 and J is TRBJ1-2; D remains ambiguous. CDR1 and CDR2 from the germline V gene are MNHEY and SVGAGI. V shed 2 bases and J shed 8 bases, with 15 bases lying between them. CDR3 length: 14 amino acids. The CDR3 DNA is TGTGCCAGCAGTTACGGCAGCCGGGCGGGGGGCTACACCTTC. Translated: CASSYGSRAGGYTF.

The chain carries TRBV6-1 and TRBJ1-2; no clear D. Germline assignment: CDR1 MNHNS and CDR2 SASEGT. Deletions cut 3 bases from V and 5 bases from J, with 4 bases between. The CDR3 is 11 residues long. CDR3 bases: TGTGCCAGCAGTGATAGATATGGCTACACCTTC. Residues: CASSDRYGYTF.

The chain is built from TRBV30 and TRBJ2-6; D is perhaps TRBD2 (6 bases). Germline CDR1 and CDR2: GTSNPN and SVGIG (reference sequence). CDR3 length equals 14 residues. With 4 bases removed from V and 2 bases from J, the gap between germline ends came to 9 bases. The CDR3 DNA follows: TGTGCCTGGACTTCGGGGGCTGGGGCCAACGTCCTGACTTTC. Translating it yields CAWTSGAGANVLTF.